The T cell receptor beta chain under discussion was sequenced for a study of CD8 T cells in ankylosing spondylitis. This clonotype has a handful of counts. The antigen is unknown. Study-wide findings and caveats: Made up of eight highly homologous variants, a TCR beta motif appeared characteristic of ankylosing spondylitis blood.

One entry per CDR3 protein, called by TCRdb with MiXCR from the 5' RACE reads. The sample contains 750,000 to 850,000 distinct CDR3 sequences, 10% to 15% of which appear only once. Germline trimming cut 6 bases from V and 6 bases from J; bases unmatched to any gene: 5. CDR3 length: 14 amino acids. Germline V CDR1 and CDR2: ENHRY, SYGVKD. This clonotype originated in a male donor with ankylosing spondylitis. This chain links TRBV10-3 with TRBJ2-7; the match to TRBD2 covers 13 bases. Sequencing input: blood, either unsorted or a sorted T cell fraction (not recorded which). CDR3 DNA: TGTGCCATCAGCCGACTAGCGGGAGGTGGCGAGCAGTACTTC. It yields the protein CAISRLAGGGEQYF.